Listed below are T cell receptor beta chains from one sample, sequenced in a study of neurological immune-mediated disorders. TCRdb processed the 5' RACE reads anew with MiXCR; each CDR3 protein has one entry. The top ten clones hold approximately 3.2% of a sample with some 57,000 distinct CDR3 sequences, 4.5% to 5.5% of them seen once. Sequencing was done on a sample of PBMCs. The receptors were gathered from a woman aged 45-59 years with multiple sclerosis. Each CDR3 is given with its conserved first and last residue. Fields, in order: D gene, J gene, V gene, clone size, CDR3 protein, CDR3 DNA. A D gene is named only where the DNA matches it firmly. Some rows mark clone size as missing; the rest say once, few, many or name a class of expanded clone.

. | TRBJ1-2 | TRBV20-1 | few | CSAPSGSYGYTF | TGCAGTGCACCGTCGGGGAGCTATGGCTACACCTTC
TRBD1 | TRBJ2-3 | TRBV20-1 | many | CSERWTGSDTQYF | TGCAGTGAAAGGTGGACAGGGTCAGATACGCAGTATTTT
. | TRBJ2-2 | TRBV9 | many | CASSETGMSTGELFF | TGTGCCAGCAGCGAAACAGGGATGAGCACCGGGGAGCTGTTTTTT
. | TRBJ2-3 | TRBV6-5 | many | CASSLGRGFTDTQYF | TGTGCCAGCAGTTTGGGCAGGGGATTCACAGATACGCAGTATTTT
. | TRBJ1-1 | TRBV7-6 | many | CASSLARTGVNTEAFF | TGTGCCAGCAGCTTAGCCCGAACAGGCGTGAACACTGAAGCTTTCTTT
. | TRBJ1-1 | TRBV5-1 | medium-sized | CASSMGPWAFF | TGCGCCAGCAGTATGGGTCCTTGGGCTTTCTTT
. | TRBJ2-1 | TRBV5-1 | many | CASSLSGDAYNEQFF | TGCGCCAGCAGCTTGTCGGGGGACGCCTACAATGAGCAGTTCTTC
. | TRBJ1-6 | TRBV20-1 | . | CSARVGQGNSPLNF | .
TRBD1 | TRBJ1-6 | TRBV19 | many | CACGTGANSPLHF | TGTGCTTGTGGGACAGGGGCTAATTCACCCCTCCACTTT
TRBD2 | TRBJ2-2 | TRBV5-1 | many | CASSLRSLAGGTGELFF | TGCGCCAGCAGCTTGCGTTCGCTAGCGGGGGGCACCGGGGAGCTGTTTTTT
. | TRBJ1-6 | TRBV3-1 | . | CASSPRGLGSPLNF | TGTGCCAGCAGCCCGAGGGGTCTCGGATCACCCCTCAACTTT
. | TRBJ1-6 | TRBV20-1 | many | CSARHSSYNSPLHF | TGCAGTGCTAGACACAGCTCCTATAATTCACCCCTCCACTTT
. | TRBJ1-4 | TRBV12-3/TRBV12-4 | many | CASSFNAIEKLFF | TGTGCCAGCAGTTTTAATGCCATTGAAAAACTGTTTTTT
. | TRBJ2-7 | TRBV20-1 | many | CSAKDPAGFSYEQYF | TGCAGTGCTAAGGATCCTGCAGGATTCTCCTACGAGCAGTACTTC
TRBD1 | TRBJ2-2 | TRBV5-1 | many | CASSRETGPTGELFF | TGCGCCAGCAGCCGAGAGACAGGGCCCACCGGGGAGCTGTTTTTT
. | TRBJ2-3 | TRBV7-9 | many | CASSLDGRGGTDTQYF | TGTGCCAGCAGCTTAGATGGCAGGGGCGGCACAGATACGCAGTATTTT
TRBD2 | TRBJ2-1 | TRBV7-8 | many | CASSLGPAGGSFNEQFF | TGTGCCAGCAGCTTAGGTCCGGCGGGGGGATCCTTCAATGAGCAGTTCTTC
TRBD1 | TRBJ2-2 | TRBV20-1 | many | CSARDLGQGNTGELFF | TGCAGTGCTAGAGATCTAGGACAGGGGAACACCGGGGAGCTGTTTTTT
. | TRBJ1-1 | TRBV20-1 | many | CSAQADSPFEAFF | TGCAGTGCTCAAGCGGACAGTCCCTTTGAAGCTTTCTTT
TRBD1 | TRBJ1-1 | TRBV29-1 | medium-sized | CSDIQGVTEAFF | TGCAGCGACATACAGGGGGTGACTGAAGCTTTCTTT
. | TRBJ2-2 | TRBV7-3 | medium-sized | CASSSLQGYGELFF | TGTGCCAGCAGCTCATTACAGGGATACGGGGAGCTGTTTTTT
TRBD2 | TRBJ2-2 | TRBV4-3 | many | CASSQVWRGGSGELFF | TGCGCCAGCAGCCAGGTCTGGCGGGGGGGGTCCGGGGAGCTGTTTTTT
. | TRBJ1-2 | TRBV6-1 | many | CASSEIGRNGYTF | TGTGCCAGCAGTGAAATAGGCAGGAATGGCTACACCTTC
TRBD1 | TRBJ1-1 | TRBV12-3/TRBV12-4 | many | CASSFFTWRGQTEAFF | TGTGCCAGCAGTTTCTTCACCTGGAGGGGGCAAACTGAAGCTTTCTTT